A single sample gave rise to the 32 T cell receptor beta chains below, sequenced in a study of CD8 T cells in Susac syndrome. RNA totalling about 0.45 to 1 ug underwent reverse transcription with random hexamers. In TCRdb, the immunoSEQ multiplex PCR reads were re-called with MiXCR into one record per CDR3 protein. The table records roughly 170,000 distinct CDR3 sequences, approximately 93% of them present only once. The sample taken for sequencing was CD4+ T cells from PBMCs. These TCRs come from a human donor with multiple sclerosis.

The V call is TRBV3-1, the J call TRBJ2-7; D is uncertain. Trimming removed 8 bases at V and 4 bases at J, with 9 bases between. This CDR3 has 11 residues. The germline gives CDR1 LGHDT, CDR2 YNNKEL (reference sequence). The CDR3 region has the DNA TGTGCCAGCCATCTCAAATACGAGCAGTACTTC. As protein: CASHLKYEQYF.

The table lists this clonotype with a count of one. The chain recombines TRBV24-1 with TRBJ1-1; D ambiguous. V was clipped by 3 bases and J by 1 base, with 11 bases between them. This CDR3 spans 15 amino acids. Germline loops: CDR1 KGHDR, CDR2 SFDVKD. CDR3 coding DNA: TGTGCCACCAGTGATCCGAGTTCGGGGAACACTGAAGCTTTCTTT. Its translation is CATSDPSSGNTEAFF.

The chain combines TRBV3-1 with TRBJ2-5, with no clear D. V was clipped by 2 bases and J by 4 bases, with 8 bases between them. The V gene's germline CDR1 is LGHDT and CDR2 YNNKEL (reference sequence). The CDR3 length is 13 residues. The CDR3 sequence: CASSQTPRETQYF. The CDR3 DNA reads TGTGCCAGCAGCCAAACCCCTAGAGAGACCCAGTACTTC.

The chain combines TRBV7-9 with TRBJ2-6, with D possibly TRBD1 on 6 matching bases. The CDR3 is 16 amino acids. V was clipped by 2 bases and J by 2 bases, with 10 bases between them. Per the germline V gene, CDR1 is SEHNR and CDR2 is FQNEAQ (reference sequence). CDR3 sequence: CASSLSGAAGANVLTF. The CDR3 coding sequence is TGTGCCAGCAGCTTATCAGGGGCGGCTGGGGCCAACGTCCTGACTTTC. The variable domain in full, completed from reference TRBV7-9 and TRBJ2-6, reads DTGVSQNPRHKITKRGQNVTFRCDPISEHNRLYWYRQTLGQGPEFLTYFQNEAQLEKSRLLSDRFSAERPKGSFSTLEIQRTEQGDSAMYLCASSLSGAAGANVLTFGAGSRLTVL.

In DNA form, the CDR3 reads TGTGCCAGCAGCGGACGGACAGGTCTGAGCTACGAGCAGTACTTC. This translates into CASSGRTGLSYEQYF. This chain links TRBV7-9 with TRBJ2-7; 7 bases line up with TRBD1. From germline, CDR1 is SEHNR and CDR2 FQNEAQ (reference sequence). J gave up 3 bases and V 5 bases, and 10 bases lay outside the gene matches. This CDR3 has 15 amino acids.

The rearrangement uses TRBV28 and TRBJ2-6; unclear D gene. V shed 5 bases and J shed 4 bases, with 12 bases lying between them. Germline CDR1 MDHEN, CDR2 SYDVKM. The CDR3 contains 15 residues. Here the CDR3 reads CASSPHRPGANVLTF. DNA of the CDR3: TGTGCCAGCAGTCCCCACAGACCCGGGGCCAACGTCCTGACTTTC.

The genes are TRBV20-1 and TRBJ1-4, with D possibly matching TRBD1 (6 bases). V lost 0 bases and J 4 bases, leaving 6 bases between the germline ends. The CDR3 runs to 13 residues. Germline CDR1 is DFQATT and CDR2 is SNEGSKA (reference sequence). CDR3 nucleotides: TGCAGTGCTAGAGACAGGGGTAATGAAAAACTGTTTTTT. This translates into CSARDRGNEKLFF.

V and J are TRBV20-1 and TRBJ1-1; TRBD1 matches 9 bases. Per germline, CDR1 DFQATT and CDR2 SNEGSKA (reference sequence). V shed 5 bases, J shed 4 bases, and the junction held 8 bases outside the gene matches. This CDR3 has 14 residues. The CDR3 nucleotides are TGCAGTGCTGACGGGGACAGGGTAGGCACTGAAGCTTTCTTT. Amino acids: CSADGDRVGTEAFF.

This clonotype was counted once. The J gene is TRBJ1-1, the V gene TRBV18, with D possibly being TRBD1 (5 bases). V gave up 3 bases and J gave up 0 bases, with 14 bases separating them. The CDR3 consists of 16 residues. Looked up from germline, CDR1 is KGHSH and CDR2 is LQKENI. Here the CDR3 DNA reads TGTGCCAGCTCACCTCGGTCCGGGGCGATGAACACTGAAGCTTTCTTT. As protein: CASSPRSGAMNTEAFF.

This chain's CDR3 is CASSLTGGTTRTDTQYF. The CDR3 DNA reads TGTGCCAGCAGCCTAACAGGGGGGACGACCAGGACAGATACGCAGTATTTT. The chain employs TRBV7-8 and TRBJ2-3; 8 bases agree with TRBD1. V trimming: 5 bases; J trimming: 3 bases; junction bases outside the gene matches: 13. CDR1 is SGHVS and CDR2 is FQNEAQ in the germline V gene. The CDR3 is 17 residues long.

The chain couples TRBV21-1 to TRBJ1-6. TRBV21-1 is a pseudogene. The CDR3 runs to 16 residues. CDR3 protein: CASSGGQSNYNSPLHF. Written as DNA, the CDR3 is TGTGCCAGCAGCGGCGGCCAGTCAAATTATAATTCACCCCTCCACTTT.

The gene calls are TRBV7-3 and TRBJ2-5; D call uncertain. V lost 5 bases and J 2 bases, leaving 9 bases between the germline ends. CDR1 is SGHTA, CDR2 FQGTGA, per germline. The CDR3 has 13 amino acids. The CDR3 nucleotides read TGTGCCAGCAGCATGGGCCAACAAGAGACCCAGTACTTC. This codes for CASSMGQQETQYF.

V is TRBV29-1 and J is TRBJ2-1; 15 bases are shared with TRBD2. CDR3 length: 17 amino acids. Germline assignment: CDR1 SQVTM and CDR2 ANQGSEA. The junction had 6 bases not matched to a gene; V was cut back by 6 bases and J by 0 bases. CDR3 sequence (DNA): TGCAGCGTCGCGGGACTAGCGGGGGGTAGCTCCTACAATGAGCAGTTCTTC. Translating gives CSVAGLAGGSSYNEQFF.

J is TRBJ1-2 and V is TRBV20-1; unclear D gene. The CDR3 spans 16 residues. Per germline, CDR1 DFQATT and CDR2 SNEGSKA (reference sequence). Trimming took off 0 bases at V and 4 bases at J, with 18 bases between the two ends. The CDR3 here is CSARDASTRFPYGYTF. The CDR3 nucleotides read TGCAGTGCTAGAGACGCCTCGACCAGGTTTCCCTATGGCTACACCTTC.

The chain joins TRBV28 to TRBJ2-1, with 10 bases fitting TRBD1. The V segment lost 3 bases and the J segment 8 bases; nucleotides outside the gene matches: 4. The CDR3 runs 14 residues. Germline V gene sequence: CDR1 MDHEN, CDR2 SYDVKM. The CDR3 sequence: CASSFPGQGYEQFF. The CDR3 DNA sequence: TGTGCCAGCAGTTTCCCGGGACAGGGGTATGAGCAGTTCTTC. The full variable domain, with the rest looked up from reference TRBV28 and TRBJ2-1, is DVKVTQSSRYLVKRTGEKVFLECVQDMDHENMFWYRQDPGLGLRLIYFSYDVKMKEKGDIPEGYSVSREKKERFSLILESASTNQTSMYLCASSFPGQGYEQFFGPGTRLTVL.

The chain uses TRBV28 and TRBJ1-5; D perhaps matches TRBD1 (5 bases). Germline V lookup: CDR1 MDHEN, CDR2 SYDVKM. The ends were cut back, 5 bases at V and 0 bases at J, with 8 bases in the middle. The CDR3 runs to 14 residues. CDR3: CASSGAYSNQPQHF. The CDR3 DNA sequence: TGTGCCAGCAGTGGGGCATATAGCAATCAGCCCCAGCATTTT.

The chain uses TRBV27 and TRBJ1-3, with a tentative D call TRBD1 (6 bases). The CDR3 loop spans 14 amino acids. From germline, CDR1 is MNHEY and CDR2 SMNVEV (reference sequence). V dropped 3 bases and J dropped 4 bases, with 10 bases sitting between them. In nucleotides, the CDR3 is TGTGCCAGCAGTTTGCGGCAGGGGGGAAACACCATATATTTT. Its protein product is CASSLRQGGNTIYF.

The rearrangement uses TRBV7-2 and TRBJ2-3; D is perhaps TRBD2 (6 bases). This CDR3 has 14 residues. V was shortened by 5 bases and J by 4 bases, with 13 bases between the two germline ends. Germline V gene lookup returns CDR1 SGHTA and CDR2 FQGNSA. The CDR3 DNA reads TGTGCCAGCAGCCGCATGACTAGTCCAGATACGCAGTATTTT. This encodes CASSRMTSPDTQYF.

The chain carries TRBV29-1 and TRBJ2-7, with 7 positions matching TRBD2. CDR1 SQVTM and CDR2 ANQGSEA come from the germline V gene. This CDR3 is built from 15 residues. V was clipped by 8 bases and J by 2 bases; unmatched bases: 15. The CDR3 nucleotides are TGCAGCAGCGTTGTATCACTAGCGACTCCCTACGAGCAGTACTTC. Translating gives CSSVVSLATPYEQYF.

This sequence joins TRBV29-1 and TRBJ2-3; no firm D call. In germline, CDR1 is SQVTM, CDR2 ANQGSEA. Trimming took 7 bases from V and 2 from J, leaving 13 bases between them. The CDR3 sequence is 13 residues long. CDR3 bases: TGCAGCGCCGAGCCCAGATTCACAGATACGCAGTATTTT. Amino acids: CSAEPRFTDTQYF.

As DNA, the CDR3 is TGTGCCAGCAGCTCGGACTCATCCGAGCAGTACTTC. Translation: CASSSDSSEQYF. The V call is TRBV5-4, the J call TRBJ2-7; possible D gene TRBD2, 5 bases. Germline V gene sequence: CDR1 SGHNT, CDR2 YYREEE (reference sequence). Trimming took 3 bases from V and 6 from J, leaving 10 bases between them. This CDR3 spans 12 amino acids. The entire variable domain, with the rest obtained from reference TRBV5-4 and TRBJ2-7, is as follows: ETGVTQSPTHLIKTRGQQVTLRCSSQSGHNTVSWYQQALGQGPQFIFQYYREEENGRGNFPPRFSGLQFPNYSSELNVNALELDDSALYLCASSSDSSEQYFGPGTRLTVT.

V gene TRBV28 combines with J gene TRBJ2-3; D is uncertain. V lost 3 bases to trimming and J lost 9 bases, with 10 bases between them. Germline assignment: CDR1 MDHEN and CDR2 SYDVKM. The CDR3 runs 12 residues. Here the CDR3 DNA reads TGTGCCAGCAGTTTGGAAAAAAAGACGCAGTATTTT. It encodes CASSLEKKTQYF.

Only a few counts were recorded for this clonotype. The junction and the germline gene differ at one end; a read error may be behind it. The gene calls are TRBV29-1 and TRBJ1-1; D is perhaps TRBD1 (5 bases). The CDR3 totals 11 residues. Per germline, CDR1 SQVTM and CDR2 ANQGSEA. CDR3 sequence reads: CSAQRGEEAFF. In DNA, the CDR3 is TGCAGCGCACAGAGGGGAGAAGAAGCTTTTTTT. Looking up the rest from reference TRBV29-1 and TRBJ1-1 gives the full variable domain: SAVISQKPSRDICQRGTSLTIQCQVDSQVTMMFWYRQQPGQSLTLIATANQGSEATYESGFVIDKFPISRPNLTFSTLTVSNMSPEDSSIYLCSAQRGEEAFFGQGTRLTVV.

The rearrangement uses TRBV7-2 and TRBJ1-1; D gene ambiguous. The CDR3 has 13 amino acids. Germline CDR1 is SGHTA and CDR2 is FQGNSA. Trimming pared 8 bases from V and 0 bases from J, leaving 10 bases between. The CDR3 loop reads CASGPRLNTEAFF. As DNA, the CDR3 is TGTGCCAGCGGCCCTCGATTGAACACTGAAGCTTTCTTT. The variable domain in full, with the rest retrieved from reference TRBV7-2 and TRBJ1-1, is GAGVSQSPSNKVTEKGKDVELRCDPISGHTALYWYRQSLGQGLEFLIYFQGNSAPDKSGLPSDRFSAERTGGSVSTLTIQRTQQEDSAVYLCASGPRLNTEAFFGQGTRLTVV.

The chain joins TRBV2 to TRBJ1-5, with no clear D. CDR3 size: 13 residues. Between the trimmed V and J ends, which lost 7 bases and 4 bases, there was a span of 11 bases. CDR1 SNHLY and CDR2 FYNNEI come from the germline V gene. CDR3 region: CASKGYRNQPQHF. The DNA for the CDR3 is TGTGCCAGCAAGGGATACCGGAATCAGCCCCAGCATTTT.

The J gene is TRBJ2-7, the V gene TRBV7-9; D is uncertain. Germline CDR1 reads SEHNR; CDR2 reads FQNEAQ (reference sequence). This CDR3 spans 12 amino acids. Trimming removed 1 base from V and 9 bases from J, with 10 bases in between. This CDR3 reads CASSLDLDRQYF. As DNA, the CDR3 is TGTGCCAGCAGCTTAGACCTAGATCGGCAGTACTTC.

This chain uses TRBV6-5 with TRBJ1-6; TRBD1 matches at 11 bases. Trimming cost V 4 bases and J 10 bases; bases outside gene matches: 12. Germline V lookup: CDR1 MNHEY, CDR2 SVGAGI. There are 17 residues in the CDR3. DNA for the CDR3: TGTGCCAGCAGTTTTCTAGCTACCGGGACAGGGGGGTCACCCCTCCACTTT. As protein: CASSFLATGTGGSPLHF.

The V and J genes are TRBV19 and TRBJ2-5; TRBD1 matches 10 bases. The V gene end was trimmed by 4 bases and the J gene end by 3 bases; junction bases not matched to a gene: 2. The CDR3 runs 14 residues. The germline V gene has CDR1 LNHDA and CDR2 SQIVND (reference sequence). The CDR3 DNA sequence: TGTGCCAGTAGTAAAGGGACAGGGGAAGAGACCCAGTACTTC. It specifies CASSKGTGEETQYF.

The chain joins TRBV28 to TRBJ1-2, with TRBD1 identical over 7 bases. This CDR3 is built from 13 residues. V shed 11 bases, J shed 5 bases, and the junction held 11 bases outside the gene matches. CDR1 MDHEN and CDR2 SYDVKM come from the germline V gene. In nucleotides, the CDR3 is TGTGCCGGCCAGGGGGGATCACGTTATGGCTACACCTTC. This sequence encodes CAGQGGSRYGYTF.

The chain has TRBV19 and TRBJ2-5, with TRBD2 identical over 10 bases. The V gene's germline CDR1 is LNHDA and CDR2 SQIVND (reference sequence). The CDR3 extends over 16 amino acids. J gave up 6 bases and V 5 bases, and 12 bases lay outside the gene matches. CDR3 nucleotides: TGTGCCAGTAGTGGCCGAGAGCGGGAGGGTCGGAAGACCCAGTACTTC. This translates into CASSGREREGRKTQYF.

This chain links TRBV28 with TRBJ2-2, with a possible D match to TRBD1 (5 bases). Germline V gene lookup returns CDR1 MDHEN and CDR2 SYDVKM. The CDR3 extends over 16 amino acids. V was cut by 3 bases and J by 1 base, with 12 bases left in between. The CDR3 bases are TGTGCCAGCAGTTTGGTAGGGGCACAGAACACCGGGGAGCTGTTTTTT. The encoded protein is CASSLVGAQNTGELFF.

This chain connects TRBV5-1 to TRBJ1-5; 7 bases fit TRBD1. The CDR3 is 14 residues long. Germline CDR1 is SGHRS and CDR2 is YFSETQ. V lost 4 bases to trimming and J lost 3 bases; unmatched junction nucleotides: 4. The CDR3 loop is CASSAGQPNQPQHF. The CDR3, as DNA: TGCGCCAGCAGCGCGGGACAGCCCAATCAGCCCCAGCATTTT.